This T cell receptor delta chain was sequenced in a study of delta chains in infants with herpesvirus infections. Gamma-chain- and delta-chain-specific primers converted PBMC RNA into TCR cDNA. TCRdb processed the RT-PCR reads again with the CATT caller. The sample has under 1,500 delta-chain clones, roughly a third seen once. In germline, CDR1 is GEAIGNYY, CDR2 EKD. V lost 0 bases and J lost 0, with 19 bases in between. This CDR3 is 17 amino acids long. Specimen: peripheral blood, collected at time point 2 of longitudinal follow-up. The source is a human donor who was a Ugandan infant, either HIV-exposed or HIV-unexposed (not recorded which). The chain couples TRDV2 to TRDJ4; D tentatively fits TRDD2 or TRDD3 (6 bases each). In DNA, the CDR3 is TGTGCCTGTGACACCGCCCTTCCGATGGGGGCCGCCAGACCCCTGATCTTT. Translating it yields CACDTALPMGAARPLIF.